These 5 T cell receptor beta chains originate from one sample sequenced in a study of persistence of HIV-infected CD4 T cells. Their antigens are not known. Overlapping HIV-1 Gag 15-mer peptides at 0.8 to 1 ug per peptide per mL were used. CD40L/CD69 double-negative CD45RO-high memory CD4+ T cells were collected. Sequencing used immunoSEQ version 4 in survey mode. Measured with immunoSEQ multiplex PCR; TCRdb has only the in-frame clones, and not every one. This table has around 30,000 clones, 65% to 90% appearing once. The sample consisted of CD4+ T cells sorted from PBMCs after approximately 20-hour stimulation, taken from a patient who received antiretroviral therapy. The receptors were sampled from an adult woman with HIV who was CMV-seropositive.

Concerning this clone: The junction shows a germline mismatch at one end, possibly a read error. This chain connects TRBV27 to TRBJ1-1; 7 bases are a match to TRBD1. CDR3 length: 12 amino acids. CDR1 and CDR2 from the germline V gene are MNHEY and SMNVEV (reference sequence). CDR3 sequence (DNA): TGTGCCAGCAGTCCCACAGGGGCGTCGAGCGTTTTT. It is translated as CASSPTGASSVF.

This chain connects TRBV28 to TRBJ1-6, with D possibly being TRBD1 (6 bases). The CDR3 contains 14 residues. Between the trimmed V and J ends, which lost 5 bases and 10 bases, there was a span of 15 bases. CDR1 is MDHEN, CDR2 SYDVKM, per germline. CDR3 bases: TGTGCCAGCAGTGCCATCGACAGGTCCTCACCCCTCCACTTT. Its translation: CASSAIDRSSPLHF.

The chain carries TRBV2 and TRBJ2-2; tentatively, D is TRBD1 (6 bases). Trimming left V 6 bases short and J 0 bases short, with 8 bases between. CDR1 SNHLY and CDR2 FYNNEI come from the germline V gene. CDR3 length equals 14 residues. The CDR3 is CASSGTSNTGELFF. The CDR3 nucleotides are TGTGCCAGCAGCGGGACATCGAACACCGGGGAGCTGTTTTTT. The full variable domain, with the rest looked up from reference TRBV2 and TRBJ2-2, is EPEVTQTPSHQVTQMGQEVILRCVPISNHLYFYWYRQILGQKVEFLVSFYNNEISEKSEIFDDQFSVERPDGSNFTLKIRSTKLEDSAMYFCASSGTSNTGELFFGEGSRLTVL.

The chain joins TRBV6-6 to TRBJ2-3, with 13 bases that match TRBD2. V dropped 5 bases and J dropped 3; count of bases not matched to a gene: 11. The CDR3 contains 18 residues. CDR1 MNHNY and CDR2 SVGAGI come from the germline V gene (reference sequence). The CDR3 sequence: CASSPREGLAGATDTQYF. The DNA of the CDR3 is TGTGCCAGCAGTCCCAGGGAAGGACTAGCGGGAGCAACAGATACGCAGTATTTT.

The chain recombines TRBV18 with TRBJ1-1; D is undetermined. V dropped 4 bases and J dropped 2 bases, with 11 bases sitting between them. The germline gives CDR1 KGHSH, CDR2 LQKENI. The CDR3 runs 14 residues. CDR3 nucleotide sequence: TGTGCCAGCTCACTGAGCCGACCCAACACTGAAGCTTTCTTT. Encoded protein: CASSLSRPNTEAFF.